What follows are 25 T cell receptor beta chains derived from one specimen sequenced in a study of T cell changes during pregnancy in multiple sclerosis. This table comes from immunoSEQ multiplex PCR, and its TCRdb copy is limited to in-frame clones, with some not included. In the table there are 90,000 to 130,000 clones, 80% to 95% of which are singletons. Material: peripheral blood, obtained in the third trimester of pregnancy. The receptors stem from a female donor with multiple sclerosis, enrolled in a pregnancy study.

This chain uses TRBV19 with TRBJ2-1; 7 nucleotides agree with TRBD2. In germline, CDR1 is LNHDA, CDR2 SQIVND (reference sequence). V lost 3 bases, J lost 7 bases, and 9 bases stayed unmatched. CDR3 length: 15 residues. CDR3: CASSIKREKSNEQFF. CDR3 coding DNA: TGTGCCAGTAGTATTAAGCGGGAAAAGAGTAATGAGCAGTTCTTC.

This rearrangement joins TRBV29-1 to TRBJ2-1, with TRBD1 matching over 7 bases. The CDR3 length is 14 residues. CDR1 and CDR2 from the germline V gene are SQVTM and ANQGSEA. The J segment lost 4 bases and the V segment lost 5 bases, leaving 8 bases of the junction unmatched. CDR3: CSVPDRMRYNEQFF. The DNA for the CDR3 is TGCAGCGTTCCGGACAGGATGAGATACAATGAGCAGTTCTTC.

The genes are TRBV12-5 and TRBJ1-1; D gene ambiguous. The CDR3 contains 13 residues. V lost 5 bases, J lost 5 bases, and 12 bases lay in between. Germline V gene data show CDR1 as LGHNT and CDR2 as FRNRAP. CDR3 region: CASGMRVDTEAFF. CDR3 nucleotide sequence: TGTGCTAGTGGTATGAGGGTAGATACTGAAGCTTTCTTT.

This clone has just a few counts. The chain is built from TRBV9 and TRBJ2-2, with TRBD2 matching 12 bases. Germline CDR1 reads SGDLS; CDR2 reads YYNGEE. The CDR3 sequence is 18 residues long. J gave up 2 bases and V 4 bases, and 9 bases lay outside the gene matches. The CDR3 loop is CASSPQRTSGINTGELFF. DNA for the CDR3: TGTGCCAGCAGCCCCCAAAGGACTAGCGGGATAAACACCGGGGAGCTGTTTTTT.

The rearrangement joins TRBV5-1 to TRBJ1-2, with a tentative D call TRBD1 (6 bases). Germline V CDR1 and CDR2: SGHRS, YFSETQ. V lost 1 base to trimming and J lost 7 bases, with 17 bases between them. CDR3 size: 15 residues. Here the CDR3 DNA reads TGCGCCAGCAGCTTGACATCTTCGGGGGGCCGTGGCTACACCTTC. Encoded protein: CASSLTSSGGRGYTF.

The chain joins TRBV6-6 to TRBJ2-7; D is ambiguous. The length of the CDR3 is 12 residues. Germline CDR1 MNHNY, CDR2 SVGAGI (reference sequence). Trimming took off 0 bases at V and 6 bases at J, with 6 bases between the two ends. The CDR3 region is CASSYSNGEQYF. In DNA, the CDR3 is TGTGCCAGCAGTTACTCGAACGGCGAGCAGTACTTC.

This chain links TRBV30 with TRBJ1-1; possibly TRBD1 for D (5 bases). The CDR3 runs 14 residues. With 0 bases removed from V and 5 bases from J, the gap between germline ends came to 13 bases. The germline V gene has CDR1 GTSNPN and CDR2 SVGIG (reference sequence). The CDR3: CAWSVLQGKTEAFF. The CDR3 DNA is TGTGCCTGGAGTGTACTCCAGGGAAAAACTGAAGCTTTCTTT.

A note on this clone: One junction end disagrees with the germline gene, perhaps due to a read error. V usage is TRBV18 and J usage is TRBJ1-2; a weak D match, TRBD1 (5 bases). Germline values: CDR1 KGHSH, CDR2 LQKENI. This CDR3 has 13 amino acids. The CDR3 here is CASSRPGGDSFSF. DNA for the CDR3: TGTGCCAGCTCAAGGCCCGGGGGGGACTCCTTTTCCTTC.

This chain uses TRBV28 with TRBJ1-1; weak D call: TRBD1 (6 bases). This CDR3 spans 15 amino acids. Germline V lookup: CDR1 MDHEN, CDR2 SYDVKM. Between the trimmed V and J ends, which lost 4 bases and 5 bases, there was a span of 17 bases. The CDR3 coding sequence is TGTGCCAGCAGTTCTTGGACAGTGCCGGGGACTGAAGCTTTCTTT. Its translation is CASSSWTVPGTEAFF.

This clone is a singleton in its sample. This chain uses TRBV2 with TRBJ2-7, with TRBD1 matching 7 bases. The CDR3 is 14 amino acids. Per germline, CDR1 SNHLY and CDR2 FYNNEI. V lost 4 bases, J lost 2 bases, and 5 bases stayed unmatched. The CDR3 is CASSGSGTAYEQYF. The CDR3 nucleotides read TGTGCCAGCAGTGGATCTGGGACAGCCTACGAGCAGTACTTC. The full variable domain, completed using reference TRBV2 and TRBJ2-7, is EPEVTQTPSHQVTQMGQEVILRCVPISNHLYFYWYRQILGQKVEFLVSFYNNEISEKSEIFDDQFSVERPDGSNFTLKIRSTKLEDSAMYFCASSGSGTAYEQYFGPGTRLTVT.

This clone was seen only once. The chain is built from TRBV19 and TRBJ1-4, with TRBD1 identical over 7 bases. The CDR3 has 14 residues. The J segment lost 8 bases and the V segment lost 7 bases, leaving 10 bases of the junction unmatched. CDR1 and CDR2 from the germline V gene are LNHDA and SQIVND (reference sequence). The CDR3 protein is CASTRTGDGEKLFF. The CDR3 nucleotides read TGTGCCAGTACCAGAACAGGGGATGGGGAAAAACTGTTTTTT.

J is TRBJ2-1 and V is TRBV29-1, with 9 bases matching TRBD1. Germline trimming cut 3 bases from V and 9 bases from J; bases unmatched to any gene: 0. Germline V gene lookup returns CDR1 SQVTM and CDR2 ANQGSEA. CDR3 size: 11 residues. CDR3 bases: TGCAGCGTTGAGGACAGGGGTGAGCAGTTCTTC. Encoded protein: CSVEDRGEQFF.

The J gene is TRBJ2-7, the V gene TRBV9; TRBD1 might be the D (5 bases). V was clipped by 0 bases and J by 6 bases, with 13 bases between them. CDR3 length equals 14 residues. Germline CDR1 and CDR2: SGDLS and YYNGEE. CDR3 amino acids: CASSVEGDWREQYF. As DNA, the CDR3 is TGTGCCAGCAGCGTAGAAGGGGATTGGCGCGAGCAGTACTTC.

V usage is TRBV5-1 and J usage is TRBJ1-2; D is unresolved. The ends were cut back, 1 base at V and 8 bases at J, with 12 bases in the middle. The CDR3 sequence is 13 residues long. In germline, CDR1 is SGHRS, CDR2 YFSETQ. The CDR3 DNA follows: TGCGCCAGCAGCTTGTGGCCAAACGAAGGCTACACCTTC. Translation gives CASSLWPNEGYTF.

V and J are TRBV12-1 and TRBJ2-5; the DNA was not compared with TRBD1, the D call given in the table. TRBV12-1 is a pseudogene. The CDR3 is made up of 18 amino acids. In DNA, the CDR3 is TGTGCCAGCAGCTTTGCGTTGATTTTACAGGGGGAGCGAGAGACCCAGTACTTC. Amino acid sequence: CASSFALILQGERETQYF.

The CDR3 is CASSLDGNYGYTF. In nucleotides, the CDR3 is TGTGCCAGCAGCTTAGATGGCAACTATGGCTACACCTTC. The chain uses TRBV7-9 and TRBJ1-2, with D uncertain. Germline CDR1 and CDR2: SEHNR and FQNEAQ (reference sequence). The CDR3 spans 13 residues. Between the trimmed V and J ends, which lost 1 base and 2 bases, there was a span of 5 bases.

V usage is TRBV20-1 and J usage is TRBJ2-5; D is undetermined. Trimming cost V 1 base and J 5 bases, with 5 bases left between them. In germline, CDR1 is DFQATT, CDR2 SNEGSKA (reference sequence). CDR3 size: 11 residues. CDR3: CSARVGETQYF. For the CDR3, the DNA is TGCAGTGCTAGAGTCGGGGAGACCCAGTACTTC.

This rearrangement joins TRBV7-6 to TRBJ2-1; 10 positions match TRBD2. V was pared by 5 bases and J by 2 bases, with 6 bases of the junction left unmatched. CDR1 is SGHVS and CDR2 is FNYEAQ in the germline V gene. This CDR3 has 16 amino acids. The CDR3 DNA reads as TGTGCCAGCAGCACGACCGGGACTAGCGCCTACAATGAGCAGTTCTTC. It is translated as CASSTTGTSAYNEQFF.

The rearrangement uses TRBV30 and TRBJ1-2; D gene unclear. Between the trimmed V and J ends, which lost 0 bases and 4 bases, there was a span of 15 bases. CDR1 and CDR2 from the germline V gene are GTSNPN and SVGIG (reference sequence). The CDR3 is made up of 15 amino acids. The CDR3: CAWSVQAGRGYGYTF. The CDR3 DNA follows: TGTGCCTGGAGTGTACAAGCTGGGCGGGGCTATGGCTACACCTTC.

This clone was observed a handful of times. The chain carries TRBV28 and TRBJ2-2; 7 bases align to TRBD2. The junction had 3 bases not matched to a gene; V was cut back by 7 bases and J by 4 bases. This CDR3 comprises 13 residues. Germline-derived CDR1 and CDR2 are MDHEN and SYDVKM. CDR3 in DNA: TGTGCCAGCAAGCGGGGAAGCACCGGGGAGCTGTTTTTT. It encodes CASKRGSTGELFF.

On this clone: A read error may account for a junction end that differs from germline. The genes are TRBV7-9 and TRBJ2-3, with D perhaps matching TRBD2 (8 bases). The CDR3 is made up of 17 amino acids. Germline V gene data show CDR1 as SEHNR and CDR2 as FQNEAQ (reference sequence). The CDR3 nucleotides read TGTGCCAGCAGCCCCGGGAGGGGGCCCGCGGGTCTCCCCTCTGCCCCTTTT. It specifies CASSPGRGPAGLPSAPF.

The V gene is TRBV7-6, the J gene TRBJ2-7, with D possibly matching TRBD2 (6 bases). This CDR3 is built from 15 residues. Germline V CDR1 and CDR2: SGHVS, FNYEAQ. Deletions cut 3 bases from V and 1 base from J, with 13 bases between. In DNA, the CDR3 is TGTGCCAGCAGCTTCCGGGACTTACAATCCTACGAGCAGTACTTC. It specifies CASSFRDLQSYEQYF.

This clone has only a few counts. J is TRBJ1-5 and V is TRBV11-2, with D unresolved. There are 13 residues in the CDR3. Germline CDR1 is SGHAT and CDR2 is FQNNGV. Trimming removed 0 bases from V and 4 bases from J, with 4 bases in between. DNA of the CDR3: TGTGCCAGCAGCTTAGATCGGAATCAGCCCCAGCATTTT. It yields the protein CASSLDRNQPQHF.

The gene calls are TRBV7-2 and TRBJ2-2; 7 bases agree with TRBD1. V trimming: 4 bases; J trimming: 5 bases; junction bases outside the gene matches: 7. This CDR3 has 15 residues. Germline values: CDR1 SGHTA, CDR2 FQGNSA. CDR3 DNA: TGTGCCAGCAGCTCCAACCGGGACAGAACCGGGGAGCTGTTTTTT. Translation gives CASSSNRDRTGELFF.

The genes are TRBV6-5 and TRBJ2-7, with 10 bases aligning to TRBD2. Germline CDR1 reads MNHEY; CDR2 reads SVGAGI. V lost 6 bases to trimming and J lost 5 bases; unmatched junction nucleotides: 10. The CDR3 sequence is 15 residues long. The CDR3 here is CASSDSAGGPNEQYF. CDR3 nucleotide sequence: TGTGCCAGCAGCGACTCAGCGGGAGGGCCTAACGAGCAGTACTTC.